The clone carrying this T cell receptor (beta chain) has a handful of counts. This entry belongs to a study of blood T cells in healthy people across ages. A J-beta primer mix and a sample-barcoded 5' primer were used in a second PCR of roughly 7 to 12 cycles. Researchers report that a template-switch adaptor with 12 random nucleotides tagged each cDNA molecule. MiXCR was run by TCRdb on the 5' RACE reads, yielding one entry per CDR3 protein. The sample includes 2 million or so distinct CDR3 sequences, roughly 50% of them seen just once. The V and J ends lost 0 bases and 3 bases, in that order; junction bases with no gene match: 6. The CDR3 is 16 amino acids. Germline V gene data show CDR1 as SGHTA and CDR2 as FQGNSA. Donors gave roughly 10 milliliters of peripheral blood apiece.

This rearrangement joins TRBV7-2 to TRBJ2-7; 9 bases line up with TRBD1. The clonotype originates from a woman aged 40 to 49 in good health. Sequenced input: blood. CDR3 sequence (DNA): TGTGCCAGCAGCTTAGCGACAGGGGGGAAGGACTACGAGCAGTACTTC. It is translated as CASSLATGGKDYEQYF.